This T cell receptor (beta chain) was identified in a study of cytotoxic CD8 clonotypes in ibrutinib-treated CLL. Study overall: Researchers reported about 10 relapsed/refractory and roughly 14 treatment-naive patients, 17 of them IGHV unmutated. Once treatment had gone on for a median of about twelve months, range 6 to 36, response samples were drawn.

With sequencing, the targeted depth ranged from 1 in 200,000 to 1 in 1 million T cells. Produced via immunoSEQ multiplex PCR; TCRdb's table is partial and in-frame only. The table lists 52,000 or so clones, around four fifths of them singletons, with about a fifth in the top ten. Germline V gene data show CDR1 as SGHRS and CDR2 as YFSETQ. J lost 0 bases, V lost 4 bases, and 4 bases had no gene match. The CDR3 sequence is 15 residues long. The sequence derives from a human donor with chronic lymphocytic leukemia. This material consisted of PBMCs, taken after 24 months of ibrutinib treatment. This sequence joins TRBV5-1 and TRBJ2-3, with 8 nucleotides matching TRBD1. DNA for the CDR3: TGCGCCAGCAGCCCGACAGGGGTCAGCACAGATACGCAGTATTTT. This gives the protein CASSPTGVSTDTQYF.